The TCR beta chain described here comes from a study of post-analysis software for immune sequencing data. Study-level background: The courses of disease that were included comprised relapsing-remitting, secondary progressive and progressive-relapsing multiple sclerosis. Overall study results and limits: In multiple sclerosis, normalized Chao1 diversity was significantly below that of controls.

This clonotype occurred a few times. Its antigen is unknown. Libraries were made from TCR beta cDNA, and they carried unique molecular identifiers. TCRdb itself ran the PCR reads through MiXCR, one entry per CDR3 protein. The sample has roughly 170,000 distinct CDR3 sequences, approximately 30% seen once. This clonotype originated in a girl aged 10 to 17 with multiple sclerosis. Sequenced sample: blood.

CDR3 nucleotides: TGTGCCAGCATCCCACTAGCGACAACCGGGGAGCTGTTTTTT. Its translation is CASIPLATTGELFF. The chain links TRBV12-3 or TRBV12-4 to TRBJ2-2; 7 nucleotides agree with TRBD2. Trimming removed 7 bases from V and 5 bases from J; junction bases left unmatched: 7. The CDR3 spans 14 residues.